This T cell receptor beta chain was recovered during a study of cytomegalovirus exposure and HLA in healthy donors. About the research overall: Samples from HLA-typed donors yielded 65 million to 90 million unique TCRs in an early data release.

With respect to this clone: Its antigen is still unknown.

Findings and caveats of the study: In vitro checks showed that a few CMV-associated chains really do target CMV antigens.

Primers for the PCR totalled 60 Vbeta and 13 Jbeta. Using immunoSEQ multiplex PCR, the repertoire was profiled, and TCRdb retains in-frame clones only, with some absent. The sample has 150,000 to 200,000 clones; 75% to 80% are singletons. V gave up 4 bases and J gave up 6 bases, with 14 bases separating them. The germline CDR1 and CDR2 sequences are SGHRS and YFSETQ. The CDR3 runs 14 residues. Sequencing was carried out using PBMCs. The receptor was isolated from a man in his forties or fifties in good health and CMV-seropositive. This chain connects TRBV5-1 to TRBJ2-4, with D hard to call. The CDR3 DNA reads TGCGCCAGCAGCCTTACGGTTCTCGCAAACATTCAGTACTTC. Translated: CASSLTVLANIQYF.